Each of the 2 T cell receptor beta chains below was sequenced from the same sample in a study of OX40 agonist ivuxolimab in advanced cancers. Using immunoSEQ multiplex PCR, the repertoire was profiled, and TCRdb retains in-frame clones only, with some absent. The data show about 30,000 clones, with around nine tenths seen just once and about 4.4% held by the top ten. This material consisted of CD4+ or CD8+ T cells sorted from blood, taken in a trial of the OX40 agonist ivuxolimab. These receptors all come from an adult with an advanced solid tumor such as melanoma, head and neck, liver or kidney cancer.

The J gene is TRBJ2-1, the V gene TRBV21-1; TRBD1 reflects the table's D call only, with no check against the DNA. TRBV21-1 is listed as a pseudogene. The length of the CDR3 is 13 residues. This chain's CDR3 is CASSIDSSNEQFF. CDR3 nucleotide sequence: TGTGCCAGCAGCATTGACAGCTCCAATGAGCAGTTCTTC.

The genes are TRBV4-1 and TRBJ2-1; 7 bases align to TRBD2. CDR1 and CDR2 (germline): MGHRA, YSYEKL. The ends lost 5 bases at V and 6 bases at J; junction bases unmatched: 13. The CDR3 extends over 16 amino acids. The DNA for the CDR3 is TGCGCCAGCAGCGGGCCTAGCGGCCGAGCCCTCAATGAGCAGTTCTTC. The encoded protein is CASSGPSGRALNEQFF.